The 25 T cell receptor beta chains given below trace back to one sample, sequenced in a study of shared T cell receptors in the human thymus. Profiling relied on immunoSEQ multiplex PCR, and the TCRdb table lists in-frame clones only, not all of them. The table shows some 720,000 clones, with roughly 90% occurring only once. The data were also submitted as part of a second study, on human thymus T cells.

The sample taken for sequencing was thymocytes. The receptors were sampled from a boy younger than two with a congenital heart defect.

The chain is built from TRBV19 and TRBJ1-2; 12 bases agree with TRBD1. J gave up 8 bases and V 6 bases, and 7 bases lay outside the gene matches. CDR1 and CDR2 (germline): LNHDA, SQIVND (reference sequence). The length of the CDR3 is 14 residues. CDR3: CASRLSGQGAGYTF. The CDR3 bases are TGTGCCAGTAGGCTCTCGGGACAGGGGGCGGGCTACACCTTC.

There are a few counts of this clone. CDR3 in DNA: TGTGCCAGTACCCCGAGGGGGAGGGGCCGTAAAGCCAAAAACATTCAGTACTTC. It encodes CASTPRGRGRKAKNIQYF. The V and J genes are TRBV19 and TRBJ2-4, with a tentative D call TRBD2 (7 bases). The CDR3 runs to 18 residues. Germline CDR1 is LNHDA and CDR2 is SQIVND (reference sequence). V was trimmed by 7 bases and J by 0 bases, leaving 22 bases between them.

The rearrangement joins TRBV9 to TRBJ2-3; D perhaps matches TRBD1 (5 bases). Germline CDR1 and CDR2: SGDLS and YYNGEE. Trimming shortened V by 0 bases and J by 6 bases, and 20 bases separated the two germline ends. The CDR3 runs to 17 residues. This chain's CDR3 is CASSVVRTREKGDTQYF. The CDR3 DNA reads as TGTGCCAGCAGCGTAGTAAGGACACGCGAGAAAGGGGATACGCAGTATTTT.

The chain links TRBV4-2 to TRBJ2-1; 8 nucleotides match TRBD2. V lost 0 bases to trimming and J lost 6 bases; unmatched junction nucleotides: 13. The CDR3 runs 18 residues. CDR1 and CDR2 (germline): LGHNA, YNFKEQ. Written as DNA, the CDR3 is TGTGCCAGCAGCCAAGATTTTCAGAGCGGGAGACCTTCCAATGAGCAGTTCTTC. Translation: CASSQDFQSGRPSNEQFF.

CDR3 sequence reads: CASSPRLAPHNEQFF. The CDR3 coding sequence is TGTGCCAGCAGCCCGAGACTTGCCCCCCACAATGAGCAGTTCTTC. V gene TRBV7-9 combines with J gene TRBJ2-1; D is uncertain. CDR3 length equals 15 residues. Trimming removed 5 bases from V and 5 bases from J, with 16 bases in between. Germline lookup yields CDR1 SEHNR and CDR2 FQNEAQ (reference sequence).

This chain joins TRBV7-9 and TRBJ2-5; D is ambiguous. The CDR3 is 16 residues long. CDR1 SEHNR and CDR2 FQNEAQ come from the germline V gene (reference sequence). V was cut by 6 bases and J by 3 bases, with 20 bases left in between. DNA of the CDR3: TGTGCCAGCAGTAACGGAGCCTCCGGCCTAAAAGAGACCCAGTACTTC. This translates into CASSNGASGLKETQYF.

The rearrangement uses TRBV21-1 and TRBJ2-7; TRBD1 is the table's D call and was not checked against the DNA. TRBV21-1 is annotated as a pseudogene. This CDR3 contains 16 residues. The CDR3 nucleotides read TGTGCCAGCAGCAAAGGAAGGACAGGATGTACCTACGAGCAGTACTTC. Encoded protein: CASSKGRTGCTYEQYF.

The chain joins TRBV10-2 to TRBJ2-7; D ambiguous. The CDR3 sequence is 14 residues long. Trimming took off 0 bases at V and 7 bases at J, with 13 bases between the two ends. Germline CDR1 reads WSHSY; CDR2 reads SAAADI. CDR3 bases: TGCGCCAGCAGTGAGTCCCCCCGTCTACGGGAGCAGTACTTC. Its translation is CASSESPRLREQYF.

The chain links TRBV21-1 to TRBJ2-7; TRBD2, the table's D call, was not compared with the DNA. TRBV21-1 counts as a pseudogene. The CDR3 runs 12 residues. CDR3 region: CASSGPGYEQYF. The CDR3 DNA sequence: TGTGCCAGCAGCGGCCCGGGATACGAGCAGTACTTC.

This rearrangement joins TRBV14 to TRBJ1-2; D remains unclear. In germline, CDR1 is SGHDN, CDR2 FVKESK. The CDR3 is 11 residues long. V was shortened by 6 bases and J by 6 bases, with 8 bases between the two germline ends. CDR3 sequence: CASRARDGYTF. As DNA, the CDR3 is TGTGCCAGCAGGGCCCGGGATGGCTACACCTTC.

This sequence joins TRBV25-1 and TRBJ2-7; D is perhaps TRBD1 (6 bases). The CDR3 runs 15 residues. The ends were cut back, 7 bases at V and 7 bases at J, with 23 bases in the middle. Germline V gene sequence: CDR1 MGHDK, CDR2 SYGVNS. The CDR3 sequence is CASNHLHGGTGEQYF. Here the CDR3 DNA reads TGTGCCAGCAATCATCTCCATGGGGGTACAGGGGAGCAGTACTTC.

V and J are TRBV5-6 and TRBJ2-7, with TRBD2 identical over 9 bases. V trimming: 0 bases; J trimming: 4 bases; junction bases outside the gene matches: 5. This CDR3 spans 15 amino acids. Germline loops: CDR1 SGHDT, CDR2 YYEEEE. CDR3 amino acids: CASSLAASGTYEQYF. As DNA, the CDR3 is TGTGCCAGCAGCTTGGCGGCTAGCGGGACTTACGAGCAGTACTTC.

V gene TRBV5-8 combines with J gene TRBJ1-1; 8 bases line up with TRBD1. The junction had 5 bases not matched to a gene; V was cut back by 4 bases and J by 0 bases. CDR3 length: 15 amino acids. Looked up from germline, CDR1 is SGHTS and CDR2 is YDEGEE. CDR3 coding DNA: TGTGCCAGCAGCGGGACAGGCGACATGAACACTGAAGCTTTCTTT. Its protein product is CASSGTGDMNTEAFF. The full variable domain, in which reference TRBV5-8 and TRBJ1-1 provide the parts outside the CDR3, is EAGVTQSPTHLIKTRGQQATLRCSPISGHTSVYWYQQALGLGLQFLLWYDEGEERNRGNFPPRFSGRQFPNYSSELNVNALELEDSALYLCASSGTGDMNTEAFFGQGTRLTVV.

The J gene is TRBJ2-2, the V gene TRBV10-1, with 12 positions matching TRBD2. There are 20 residues in the CDR3. CDR1 and CDR2 (germline): WNHNN, SYGVQD (reference sequence). V was clipped by 0 bases and J by 0 bases; unmatched bases: 8. The CDR3 region is CASSESATSGSGPNTGELFF. The CDR3 coding sequence is TGCGCCAGCAGTGAGTCGGCGACTAGCGGGAGCGGACCGAACACCGGGGAGCTGTTTTTT.

The V call is TRBV25-1, the J call TRBJ2-5, with D perhaps matching TRBD1 (6 bases). The germline V gene encodes CDR1 MGHDK and CDR2 SYGVNS. The V gene lost 5 bases and the J gene lost 2 bases, with 12 bases spanning the gap. The length of the CDR3 is 14 residues. The CDR3 is CASSTQDRQETQYF. CDR3 sequence (DNA): TGTGCCAGCAGTACACAGGACAGACAAGAGACCCAGTACTTC.

The V call is TRBV27, the J call TRBJ2-7, with D maybe TRBD1 (5 bases). The CDR3 consists of 16 residues. Per germline, CDR1 MNHEY and CDR2 SMNVEV (reference sequence). V dropped 6 bases and J dropped 0 bases, with 18 bases sitting between them. CDR3 in amino acids: CASSHYSQDTSYEQYF. The DNA for the CDR3 is TGTGCCAGCAGCCATTATTCCCAGGACACCTCCTACGAGCAGTACTTC.

The rearrangement uses TRBV7-9 and TRBJ2-7, with D perhaps matching TRBD1 (6 bases). Per germline, CDR1 SEHNR and CDR2 FQNEAQ (reference sequence). The CDR3 is 18 amino acids. Trimming left V 2 bases short and J 2 bases short, with 22 bases between. This CDR3 reads CASSLWPPTGRDTYEQYF. The CDR3 DNA sequence: TGTGCCAGCAGCTTATGGCCACCAACAGGGAGAGATACCTACGAGCAGTACTTC.

The V and J genes are TRBV28 and TRBJ2-7, with D tentatively TRBD2 (5 bases). This CDR3 is 15 amino acids long. The germline V gene encodes CDR1 MDHEN and CDR2 SYDVKM. Trimming removed 2 bases from V and 4 bases from J, with 15 bases in between. CDR3 sequence: CASSLVSGPIYEQYF. The CDR3 nucleotides read TGTGCCAGCAGTTTAGTGAGCGGTCCCATTTACGAGCAGTACTTC.

A single count supports this clone. The rearrangement links TRBV6-5 to TRBJ2-1; a possible D gene is TRBD1 (6 bases). The CDR3 consists of 12 residues. Germline-derived CDR1 and CDR2 are MNHEY and SVGAGI. The V and J ends lost 7 bases and 4 bases respectively, with 8 bases between them. This chain's CDR3 is CASKTGYNEQFF. Here the CDR3 DNA reads TGTGCCAGCAAGACAGGATACAATGAGCAGTTCTTC.

The chain recombines TRBV5-6 with TRBJ2-7; D is possibly TRBD2 (5 bases). The germline V gene has CDR1 SGHDT and CDR2 YYEEEE. The CDR3 spans 16 residues. With 4 bases removed from V and 0 bases from J, the gap between germline ends came to 17 bases. The CDR3 DNA sequence: TGTGCCAGCAGCACCGTCGGGGAGCAGAGCTCCTACGAGCAGTACTTC. As protein: CASSTVGEQSSYEQYF. The complete variable domain, with remaining parts taken from reference TRBV5-6 and TRBJ2-7, reads DAGVTQSPTHLIKTRGQQVTLRCSPKSGHDTVSWYQQALGQGPQFIFQYYEEEERQRGNFPDRFSGHQFPNYSSELNVNALLLGDSALYLCASSTVGEQSSYEQYFGPGTRLTVT.

The chain has TRBV16 and TRBJ1-1; 7 nucleotides agree with TRBD1. The CDR3 sequence is 15 residues long. After removal of 6 bases from V and 3 bases from J, the junction contained 10 bases not matched to a gene. The V gene's germline CDR1 is KGHSY and CDR2 FQNENV. The CDR3: CASSQQGQVDTEAFF. The CDR3 DNA follows: TGTGCCAGCAGTCAACAGGGGCAAGTCGACACTGAAGCTTTCTTT.

The chain carries TRBV6-6 and TRBJ1-2; D may be TRBD1 (6 bases). Germline CDR1 is MNHNY and CDR2 is SVGAGI (reference sequence). V gave up 4 bases and J gave up 8 bases, with 17 bases separating them. This CDR3 region has 14 residues. Here the CDR3 reads CASSSDTGILGYTF. The CDR3, as DNA: TGTGCCAGCAGTTCCGATACAGGGATATTGGGCTACACCTTC.

The rearrangement joins TRBV5-6 to TRBJ1-1; TRBD1 agrees at 7 bases. Germline V gene sequence: CDR1 SGHDT, CDR2 YYEEEE. V dropped 1 base and J dropped 4; count of bases not matched to a gene: 4. The CDR3 totals 14 residues. Here the CDR3 DNA reads TGTGCCAGCAGCTTGAGGGGGCGGGGCACTGAAGCTTTCTTT. Protein product: CASSLRGRGTEAFF.

The chain combines TRBV6-1 with TRBJ1-1; maybe TRBD1 (5 bases). CDR1 is MNHNS, CDR2 SASEGT, per germline. Trimming left V 5 bases short and J 0 bases short, with 7 bases between. This CDR3 spans 13 amino acids. In DNA, the CDR3 is TGTGCCAGCAGTACAGGAGTGAACACTGAAGCTTTCTTT. Protein product: CASSTGVNTEAFF.

Here the CDR3 DNA reads TGTGCCAGCAGAAATAGGACAGGAGGTGAAAAACTGTTTTTT. It codes for CASRNRTGGEKLFF. This rearrangement joins TRBV28 to TRBJ1-4; TRBD1 agrees at 7 bases. The CDR3 has 14 residues. J lost 7 bases, V lost 6 bases, and 8 bases had no gene match. Germline V gene lookup returns CDR1 MDHEN and CDR2 SYDVKM.